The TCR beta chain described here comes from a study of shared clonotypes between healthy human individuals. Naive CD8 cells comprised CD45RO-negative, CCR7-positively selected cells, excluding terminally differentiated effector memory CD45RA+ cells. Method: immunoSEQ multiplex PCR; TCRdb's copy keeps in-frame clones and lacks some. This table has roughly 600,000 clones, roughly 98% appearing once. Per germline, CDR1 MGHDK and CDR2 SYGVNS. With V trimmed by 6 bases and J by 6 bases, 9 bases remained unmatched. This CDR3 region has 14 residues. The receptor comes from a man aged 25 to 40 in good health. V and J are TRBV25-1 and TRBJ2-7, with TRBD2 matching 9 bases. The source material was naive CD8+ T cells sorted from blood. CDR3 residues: CASSVLAGAFEQYF. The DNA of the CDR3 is TGTGCCAGCAGCGTTTTAGCGGGAGCTTTCGAGCAGTACTTC.